A single sample gave rise to the 26 T cell receptor beta chains below, sequenced in a study of cytomegalovirus exposure and HLA in healthy donors. PCR involved 60 Vbeta and 13 Jbeta primers. The method was immunoSEQ multiplex PCR; TCRdb's version includes in-frame clones alone and lacks a portion of them. The sample consists of roughly 100,000 clones, approximately 69% of them appearing once. The sequencing sample was made of PBMCs. These receptors all come from a man aged 30 to 39 in good health and CMV-seronegative.

This chain connects TRBV7-3 to TRBJ1-2; perhaps TRBD1 as D (5 bases). The CDR3 runs 17 residues. V was shortened by 5 bases and J by 2 bases, with 21 bases between the two germline ends. Germline assignment: CDR1 SGHTA and CDR2 FQGTGA. The CDR3 loop is CASSLGGLGGLNYGYTF. In DNA, the CDR3 is TGTGCCAGCAGCCTGGGGGGTCTTGGGGGTTTGAACTATGGCTACACCTTC.

On this clone: Relative to the germline gene, one junction end is altered; a read error may explain this. This sequence joins TRBV6-5 and TRBJ1-1; D not certain. Per germline, CDR1 MNHEY and CDR2 SVGAGI. This CDR3 has 15 amino acids. Written as DNA, the CDR3 is TGTGACAGCAGCTCCATCTTCGGAACCAGGATTGAAGCTTTCTTT. This sequence encodes CDSSSIFGTRIEAFF.

The CDR3 bases are TGTGCCAGCAGCAGCGGGGGGACAGGGGGGCAGACCCAGTACTTC. Amino acid sequence: CASSSGGTGGQTQYF. V is TRBV6-1 and J is TRBJ2-5, with TRBD1 matching over 11 bases. Looked up from germline, CDR1 is MNHNS and CDR2 is SASEGT. The CDR3 extends over 15 amino acids. V lost 6 bases, J lost 6 bases, and 9 bases stayed unmatched.

This chain links TRBV6-6 with TRBJ1-2; possible D gene TRBD1, 5 bases. The CDR3 contains 16 residues. The V end lost 0 bases, the J end lost 4 bases, and 15 bases lay between the germline ends. Germline V lookup: CDR1 MNHNY, CDR2 SVGAGI (reference sequence). CDR3 coding DNA: TGTGCCAGCAGTTACTCCTTTTCGGGGGGGTCCTATGGCTACACCTTC. Protein product: CASSYSFSGGSYGYTF.

This clone was found a few times. V gene TRBV29-1 combines with J gene TRBJ1-2, with D perhaps matching TRBD1 (5 bases). The CDR3 is 12 residues long. The V end lost 3 bases, the J end lost 8 bases, and 13 bases lay between the germline ends. The V gene's germline CDR1 is SQVTM and CDR2 ANQGSEA. DNA for the CDR3: TGCAGCGTTGAGGGGCCGGGGGGGGGCTACACCTTC. Translation gives CSVEGPGGGYTF.

The chain combines TRBV5-1 with TRBJ2-5, with D possibly being TRBD2 (5 bases). Between the trimmed V and J ends, which lost 4 bases and 7 bases, there was a span of 14 bases. The CDR3 is 13 residues long. CDR1 and CDR2 (germline): SGHRS, YFSETQ. The CDR3: CASSTTGWGTQYF. DNA for the CDR3: TGCGCCAGCAGCACAACGGGGTGGGGGACCCAGTACTTC.

To note about this clone: Sequence at one end of the junction differs from germline and may be a read error. The chain recombines TRBV27 with TRBJ2-7, with D maybe TRBD1 (6 bases). Germline lookup yields CDR1 MNHEY and CDR2 SMNVEV (reference sequence). The CDR3 length is 13 residues. CDR3 coding DNA: TGTGCCAACAGTTTAATTGAGGGGGTCGAGCAGTACTTC. It yields the protein CANSLIEGVEQYF.

This clone occurred a few times. The chain links TRBV7-2 to TRBJ2-7; 7 bases map to TRBD1. CDR3 size: 14 residues. J was trimmed by 2 bases and V by 3 bases; bases with no gene match: 4. In germline, CDR1 is SGHTA, CDR2 FQGNSA. CDR3 amino acids: CASSFDRVTYEQYF. The CDR3 bases are TGTGCCAGCAGCTTCGACAGGGTGACCTACGAGCAGTACTTC.

V and J are TRBV4-3 and TRBJ2-5; no definite D call. There are 16 residues in the CDR3. V lost 0 bases, J lost 2 bases, and 13 bases lay in between. The germline CDR1 and CDR2 sequences are LGHNA and YSLEER. The CDR3 is CASSQDRTRHQETQYF. The CDR3 coding sequence is TGCGCCAGCAGCCAAGATCGAACTCGTCATCAAGAGACCCAGTACTTC.

The genes are TRBV6-5 and TRBJ1-2; D might be TRBD1 (5 bases). Between the trimmed V and J ends, which lost 2 bases and 4 bases, there was a span of 11 bases. The CDR3 runs to 14 residues. Germline V lookup: CDR1 MNHEY, CDR2 SVGAGI. The CDR3 DNA reads TGTGCCAGCAGTTACAGAGACAGTTCCTATGGCTACACCTTC. Translated: CASSYRDSSYGYTF.

V gene TRBV6-6 combines with J gene TRBJ2-1, with a tentative D call TRBD2 (5 bases). CDR3 length equals 13 residues. Trimming removed 2 bases from V and 9 bases from J, with 11 bases in between. Germline V gene lookup returns CDR1 MNHNY and CDR2 SVGAGI (reference sequence). The CDR3 nucleotides read TGTGCCAGCAGTTACGGAATGGGAGTTGAGCAGTTCTTC. Translation gives CASSYGMGVEQFF.

The chain combines TRBV28 with TRBJ2-7, with 8 bases that match TRBD1. This CDR3 is 15 amino acids long. Germline V gene lookup returns CDR1 MDHEN and CDR2 SYDVKM. V trimming: 2 bases; J trimming: 7 bases; junction bases outside the gene matches: 10. The chain's CDR3 is CASSLRAGGQGEQYF. CDR3 DNA sequence: TGTGCCAGCAGTTTACGGGCAGGGGGCCAGGGGGAGCAGTACTTC. Drawing the rest from reference TRBV28 and TRBJ2-7, the complete variable domain is DVKVTQSSRYLVKRTGEKVFLECVQDMDHENMFWYRQDPGLGLRLIYFSYDVKMKEKGDIPEGYSVSREKKERFSLILESASTNQTSMYLCASSLRAGGQGEQYFGPGTRLTVT.

This chain links TRBV10-3 with TRBJ2-7; D may be TRBD2 (6 bases). V was pared by 9 bases and J by 4 bases, with 19 bases between. The CDR3 consists of 14 residues. CDR1 is ENHRY and CDR2 is SYGVKD in the germline V gene. The chain's CDR3 is CAIKPIGSSYEQYF. The CDR3 DNA reads as TGTGCCATTAAACCCATCGGGAGTTCGTACGAGCAGTACTTC.

The CDR3 here is CASREGTSGTDTQYF. The CDR3 DNA reads TGTGCCAGCAGGGAAGGGACTAGCGGCACAGATACGCAGTATTTT. This chain links TRBV21-1 with TRBJ2-3; the table's D gene call, TRBD2, was not cross checked with the DNA. TRBV21-1 is noted as a pseudogene. The CDR3 has 15 amino acids.

This chain uses TRBV28 with TRBJ1-5, with D perhaps matching TRBD1 (5 bases). CDR3 size: 13 residues. V lost 6 bases and J 3 bases, leaving 9 bases between the germline ends. Germline V CDR1 and CDR2: MDHEN, SYDVKM. CDR3 DNA sequence: TGTGCCAGCAGGGGGCTTCCCAATCAGCCCCAGCATTTT. Its translation: CASRGLPNQPQHF.

The chain has TRBV7-9 and TRBJ1-1; 9 nucleotides line up with TRBD1. V gave up 5 bases and J gave up 3 bases; unmatched junction bases: 7. There are 15 residues in the CDR3. Germline values: CDR1 SEHNR, CDR2 FQNEAQ (reference sequence). CDR3 sequence (DNA): TGTGCCAGCAGCCCACCGGACAGGGGTTACACTGAAGCTTTCTTT. Amino acid sequence: CASSPPDRGYTEAFF.

The rearrangement uses TRBV6-5 and TRBJ2-7, with TRBD1 as a possible D gene (5 bases). This CDR3 spans 16 amino acids. Trimming took off 0 bases at V and 6 bases at J, with 18 bases between the two ends. Germline CDR1 is MNHEY and CDR2 is SVGAGI. The chain's CDR3 is CASSYSPAGSRREQYF. For the CDR3, the DNA is TGTGCCAGCAGTTACTCGCCGGCAGGGTCGCGTCGCGAGCAGTACTTC.

The chain uses TRBV19 and TRBJ2-3, with TRBD1 matching over 8 bases. From germline, CDR1 is LNHDA and CDR2 SQIVND (reference sequence). The trim removed 5 bases at V and 1 base at J, leaving 11 bases unmatched. This CDR3 has 17 amino acids. This CDR3 reads CASSPELRGLRTDTQYF. The CDR3 DNA reads TGTGCCAGTAGTCCAGAACTCAGGGGGCTGCGCACAGATACGCAGTATTTT.

The table lists this clone with a few counts. The chain is built from TRBV2 and TRBJ2-3, with 7 bases lining up with TRBD2. Germline V CDR1 and CDR2: SNHLY, FYNNEI. This CDR3 is built from 15 residues. With V trimmed by 6 bases and J by 2 bases, 8 bases remained unmatched. The CDR3 nucleotides are TGTGCCAGCAGCCTAGAGGCGGGAGTCACAGATACGCAGTATTTT. Translated: CASSLEAGVTDTQYF.

Here the CDR3 DNA reads TGTGCCTGGAGAAAACAGGGGGCTGTGGAGACCCAGTACTTC. Translated, it gives CAWRKQGAVETQYF. V gene TRBV30 combines with J gene TRBJ2-5; 9 bases line up with TRBD1. Germline CDR1 and CDR2: GTSNPN and SVGIG (reference sequence). This CDR3 region has 14 residues. Germline trimming cut 3 bases from V and 5 bases from J; bases unmatched to any gene: 7.

The chain carries TRBV28 and TRBJ1-4; perhaps TRBD1 as D (5 bases). Germline loops: CDR1 MDHEN, CDR2 SYDVKM. Trimming cost V 6 bases and J 11 bases, with 13 bases left between them. The CDR3 loop spans 12 amino acids. CDR3 loop: CASSIGVGKLFF. The CDR3 DNA reads as TGTGCCAGCAGCATAGGGGTCGGGAAACTGTTTTTT.

V usage is TRBV7-2 and J usage is TRBJ1-2; 12 bases match TRBD1. V lost 1 base and J lost 6; bases outside the gene matches: 12. The V gene's germline CDR1 is SGHTA and CDR2 FQGNSA. The CDR3 covers 18 residues. The chain's CDR3 is CASSLGGGTGGWRNGYTF. Written as DNA, the CDR3 is TGTGCCAGCAGCTTAGGGGGGGGGACAGGGGGCTGGAGGAATGGCTACACCTTC.

This clone appeared a single time. This chain uses TRBV9 with TRBJ2-1; TRBD2 aligns across 11 bases. The CDR3 covers 16 residues. The V gene end was trimmed by 5 bases and the J gene end by 4 bases; junction bases not matched to a gene: 8. The germline CDR1 and CDR2 sequences are SGDLS and YYNGEE. CDR3 coding DNA: TGTGCCAGCAGTCCCCATAGCGGGAGGGGTTACAATGAGCAGTTCTTC. The encoded protein is CASSPHSGRGYNEQFF.

The gene calls are TRBV5-6 and TRBJ2-7; maybe TRBD2 (6 bases). The CDR3 consists of 14 residues. Germline V gives CDR1 SGHDT, CDR2 YYEEEE. V was cut by 0 bases and J by 3 bases, with 10 bases left in between. CDR3 DNA sequence: TGTGCCAGCAGCTTGGGCGGGATCTTCTACGAGCAGTACTTC. Amino acids: CASSLGGIFYEQYF.

The chain employs TRBV5-1 and TRBJ2-3, with 10 bases aligning to TRBD2. The junction had 9 bases not matched to a gene; V was cut back by 2 bases and J by 0 bases. Germline CDR1 reads SGHRS; CDR2 reads YFSETQ. The CDR3 is 18 amino acids. Here the CDR3 DNA reads TGCGCCAGCAGCTTATGGCCTAGCGGGAGTATAAGCACAGATACGCAGTATTTT. This gives the protein CASSLWPSGSISTDTQYF.

This clone was observed a handful of times. This chain uses TRBV5-5 with TRBJ2-2; 7 bases are shared with TRBD1. Per the germline V gene, CDR1 is SGHKS and CDR2 is YYEKEE (reference sequence). V lost 4 bases to trimming and J lost 2 bases; unmatched junction nucleotides: 8. CDR3 length: 16 amino acids. CDR3 region: CASSVLAGGNTGELFF. The CDR3 DNA reads TGTGCCAGCAGCGTATTGGCAGGGGGTAACACCGGGGAGCTGTTTTTT. The full variable domain, in which reference TRBV5-5 and TRBJ2-2 provide the parts outside the CDR3, is DAGVTQSPTHLIKTRGQQVTLRCSPISGHKSVSWYQQVLGQGPQFIFQYYEKEERGRGNFPDRFSARQFPNYSSELNVNALLLGDSALYLCASSVLAGGNTGELFFGEGSRLTVL.